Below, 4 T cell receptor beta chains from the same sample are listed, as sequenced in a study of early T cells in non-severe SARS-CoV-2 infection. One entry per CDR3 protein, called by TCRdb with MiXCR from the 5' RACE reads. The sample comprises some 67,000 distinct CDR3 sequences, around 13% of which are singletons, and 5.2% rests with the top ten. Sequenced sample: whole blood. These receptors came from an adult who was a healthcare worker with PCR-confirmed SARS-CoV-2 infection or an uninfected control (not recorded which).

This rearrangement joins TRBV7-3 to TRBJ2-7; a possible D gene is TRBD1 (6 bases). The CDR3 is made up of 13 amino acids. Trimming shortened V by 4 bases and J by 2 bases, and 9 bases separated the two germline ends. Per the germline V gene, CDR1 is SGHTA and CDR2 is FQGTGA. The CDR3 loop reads CASSSQGTYEQYF. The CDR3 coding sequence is TGTGCCAGCAGCTCTCAGGGGACCTACGAGCAGTACTTC.

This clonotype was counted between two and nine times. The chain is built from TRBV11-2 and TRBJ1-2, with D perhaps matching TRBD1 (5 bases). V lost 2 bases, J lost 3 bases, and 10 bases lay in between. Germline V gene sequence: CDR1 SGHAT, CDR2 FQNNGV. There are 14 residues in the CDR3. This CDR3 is CASSLQGPHYGYTF. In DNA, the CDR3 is TGTGCCAGCAGCTTACAGGGCCCCCACTATGGCTACACCTTC.

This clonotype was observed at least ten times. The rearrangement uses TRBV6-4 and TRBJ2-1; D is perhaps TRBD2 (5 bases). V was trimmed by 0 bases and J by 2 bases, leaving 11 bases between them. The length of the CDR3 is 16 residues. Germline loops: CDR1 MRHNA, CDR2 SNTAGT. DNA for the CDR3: TGTGCCAGCAGTGACTCGAGCCGGGGAGCCTACAATGAGCAGTTCTTC. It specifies CASSDSSRGAYNEQFF.

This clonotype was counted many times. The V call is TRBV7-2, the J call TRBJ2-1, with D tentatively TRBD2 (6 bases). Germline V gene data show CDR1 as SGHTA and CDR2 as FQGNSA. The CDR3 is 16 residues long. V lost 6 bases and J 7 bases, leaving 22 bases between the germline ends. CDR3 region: CASRSPGTPPWNEQFF. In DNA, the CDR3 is TGTGCCAGCAGATCCCCCGGGACTCCCCCCTGGAATGAGCAGTTCTTC.